A single sample is the source of the 23 T cell receptor beta chains below, sequenced in a study of CD8 T cells in Susac syndrome. After extraction with the RNeasy kit, roughly 0.45 to 1 ug of the RNA was reverse transcribed using random hexamers. Each CDR3 protein gets one entry after TCRdb re-called the immunoSEQ multiplex PCR reads with MiXCR. The table includes 150,000 to 200,000 distinct CDR3 sequences, roughly 95% detected once. Sequencing used CD4+ T cells from PBMCs. The origin of the receptors is a human donor in good health.

The V gene is TRBV29-1, the J gene TRBJ2-7, with D tentatively TRBD1 (5 bases). Germline CDR1 reads SQVTM; CDR2 reads ANQGSEA. Trimming removed 6 bases at V and 6 bases at J, with 12 bases between. The CDR3 consists of 11 residues. CDR3 loop: CSVLGVREQYF. In nucleotides, the CDR3 is TGCAGCGTCCTAGGGGTTCGCGAGCAGTACTTC.

The chain joins TRBV5-1 to TRBJ2-5; the match to TRBD2 covers 11 bases. The CDR3 sequence is 14 residues long. V was clipped by 4 bases and J by 4 bases; unmatched bases: 3. CDR1 SGHRS and CDR2 YFSETQ come from the germline V gene. The CDR3 nucleotides are TGCGCCAGCAGCGCCGGACTAGCGGGAGAGACCCAGTACTTC. Residues: CASSAGLAGETQYF.

The chain has TRBV29-1 and TRBJ2-7; D unresolved. CDR3 length: 11 amino acids. Germline loops: CDR1 SQVTM, CDR2 ANQGSEA. V was cut by 0 bases and J by 5 bases, with 5 bases left in between. The CDR3 nucleotides read TGCAGCGTTGAAGATCGAAACGAGCAGTACTTC. Protein product: CSVEDRNEQYF.

This chain joins TRBV11-1 and TRBJ2-7, with 7 positions matching TRBD2. There are 15 residues in the CDR3. Germline V gives CDR1 SGHAT, CDR2 FQDESV (reference sequence). The V gene end was trimmed by 3 bases and the J gene end by 6 bases; junction bases not matched to a gene: 11. The CDR3 DNA is TGTGCCAGCAGCTTGACGGCGGGAGCGGGTTTCGAGCAGTACTTC. This codes for CASSLTAGAGFEQYF.

The chain has TRBV20-1 and TRBJ2-5; TRBD2 matches 10 bases. The CDR3 sequence is 15 residues long. The J segment lost 5 bases and the V segment lost 4 bases, leaving 10 bases of the junction unmatched. CDR1 and CDR2 (germline): DFQATT, SNEGSKA (reference sequence). CDR3 amino acids: CSANLAGAVGETQYF. CDR3 DNA sequence: TGCAGTGCTAATCTAGCGGGAGCGGTCGGGGAGACCCAGTACTTC.

This clonotype came up once. The chain uses TRBV29-1 and TRBJ2-2; TRBD2 matches at 12 bases. This CDR3 is built from 14 residues. Germline CDR1 is SQVTM and CDR2 is ANQGSEA. V shed 7 bases and J 8 bases; nucleotides not matched to a gene: 8. DNA for the CDR3: TGCAGCGCCGTACTAGCGGGAGGTTCGGGGGAGCTGTTTTTT. Its protein is CSAVLAGGSGELFF.

The chain couples TRBV4-3 to TRBJ2-7; D may correspond to TRBD1 or TRBD2 (5 bases each). The CDR3 runs to 17 residues. Germline V CDR1 and CDR2: LGHNA, YSLEER. V was shortened by 1 base and J by 2 bases, with 18 bases between the two germline ends. The CDR3 region has the DNA TGCGCCAGCAGCCAAGGAACGGTCCGAGGGGCCCCCTACGAGCAGTACTTC. Its translation is CASSQGTVRGAPYEQYF.

A single count supports this clonotype. The CDR3 coding sequence is TGTGCCAGCAGTTTAGACAGGGGGAGTTTCAATGAGCAGTTCTTC. It specifies CASSLDRGSFNEQFF. The chain employs TRBV12-3 or TRBV12-4 and TRBJ2-1, with 8 bases matching TRBD1. The V segment lost 1 base and the J segment 6 bases; nucleotides outside the gene matches: 5. The length of the CDR3 is 15 residues.

The DNA for the CDR3 is TGTGCCTGGAGCCCCCAGCGCTACGAGCAGTACTTC. Protein: CAWSPQRYEQYF. The V gene is TRBV30, the J gene TRBJ2-7, with D unclear. The CDR3 has 12 amino acids. Germline CDR1 and CDR2: GTSNPN and SVGIG (reference sequence). V gave up 3 bases and J gave up 3 bases, with 9 bases separating them.

V and J are TRBV6-2 or TRBV6-3 and TRBJ1-5, with a weak D call TRBD1 (6 bases). Germline CDR1 reads MNHEY; CDR2 reads SVGEGT. The CDR3 length is 15 residues. V shed 7 bases and J shed 7 bases, with 20 bases lying between them. The DNA of the CDR3 is TGTGCCAGCACCCCCGGCTGGGGGCTTGGCCAGCCCCAGCATTTT. It encodes CASTPGWGLGQPQHF.

This clonotype was seen a few times. V gene TRBV6-1 combines with J gene TRBJ1-5; D might be TRBD1 (5 bases). Germline V gene data show CDR1 as MNHNS and CDR2 as SASEGT. The CDR3 is 14 amino acids. With 7 bases removed from V and 0 bases from J, the gap between germline ends came to 10 bases. The CDR3 loop reads CASTLTDSNQPQHF. The CDR3 DNA is TGTGCCAGCACCTTGACAGATAGCAATCAGCCCCAGCATTTT.

V usage is TRBV6-5 and J usage is TRBJ2-7; 7 bases fit TRBD1. Germline values: CDR1 MNHEY, CDR2 SVGAGI. The CDR3 loop spans 15 amino acids. The V gene end was trimmed by 5 bases and the J gene end by 7 bases; junction bases not matched to a gene: 14. CDR3 region: CASSDRDRPPQEQYF. The CDR3 bases are TGTGCCAGCAGTGACCGGGACAGACCCCCACAAGAGCAGTACTTC.

The genes are TRBV9 and TRBJ2-7; D is unresolved. The V end lost 3 bases, the J end lost 0 bases, and 10 bases lay between the germline ends. CDR1 SGDLS and CDR2 YYNGEE come from the germline V gene. The CDR3 is 14 residues long. CDR3 amino acids: CASSARPNSYEQYF. The DNA for the CDR3 is TGTGCCAGCAGCGCTAGACCAAACTCCTACGAGCAGTACTTC. Filled out from reference TRBV9 and TRBJ2-7, the complete variable domain reads DSGVTQTPKHLITATGQRVTLRCSPRSGDLSVYWYQQSLDQGLQFLIQYYNGEERAKGNILERFSAQQFPDLHSELNLSSLELGDSALYFCASSARPNSYEQYFGPGTRLTVT.

The rearrangement uses TRBV29-1 and TRBJ2-7; the D is unclear. The CDR3 length is 14 residues. Germline V lookup: CDR1 SQVTM, CDR2 ANQGSEA. Trimming stripped 2 bases from V and 3 bases from J, with 14 bases between. Here the CDR3 reads CSVELPGPSYEQYF. The DNA of the CDR3 is TGCAGCGTTGAACTACCCGGCCCTAGCTACGAGCAGTACTTC.

The CDR3 nucleotides are TGTGCCAGCAGCCAAACCGGGGGGCCAAGCTCCTACAATGAGCAGTTCTTC. This sequence encodes CASSQTGGPSSYNEQFF. This rearrangement joins TRBV3-1 to TRBJ2-1; D may be TRBD2 (7 bases). Germline V gives CDR1 LGHDT, CDR2 YNNKEL (reference sequence). The CDR3 consists of 17 residues. V dropped 2 bases and J dropped 0 bases, with 14 bases sitting between them.

The rearrangement uses TRBV7-2 and TRBJ2-2; tentatively, D is TRBD2 (6 bases). The germline V and J ends were trimmed by 1 base and 6 bases, with 12 bases remaining between them. CDR1 and CDR2 (germline): SGHTA, FQGNSA. This CDR3 spans 15 amino acids. The CDR3 protein is CASSLGQPGAGELFF. For the CDR3, the DNA is TGTGCCAGCAGCTTAGGGCAGCCGGGGGCCGGGGAGCTGTTTTTT.

The chain combines TRBV5-1 with TRBJ1-1; D is unclear. The CDR3 runs to 15 residues. Trimming took off 5 bases at V and 2 bases at J, with 16 bases between the two ends. Looked up from germline, CDR1 is SGHRS and CDR2 is YFSETQ. In DNA, the CDR3 is TGCGCCAGCAGGACACAACCAACTGACAACACTGAAGCTTTCTTT. Residues: CASRTQPTDNTEAFF.

The rearrangement links TRBV7-2 to TRBJ2-7; D is unresolved. The CDR3 has 11 amino acids. CDR1 and CDR2 (germline): SGHTA, FQGNSA. CDR3 in DNA: TGTCCTAAAGTAGGGCTAGAGGAGCAGTACTTC. This encodes CPKVGLEEQYF.

The chain carries TRBV29-1 and TRBJ1-2; D remains ambiguous. The CDR3 runs to 12 residues. Between the trimmed V and J ends, which lost 0 bases and 2 bases, there was a span of 4 bases. Per germline, CDR1 SQVTM and CDR2 ANQGSEA. In DNA, the CDR3 is TGCAGCGTTGAAGAGGTCAACTATGGCTACACCTTC. Amino acids: CSVEEVNYGYTF.

The V gene is TRBV5-4, the J gene TRBJ2-1; 7 bases match TRBD2. V was pared by 4 bases and J by 0 bases, with 10 bases of the junction left unmatched. The CDR3 has 17 residues. Germline V gives CDR1 SGHNT, CDR2 YYREEE (reference sequence). The CDR3 reads CASSRSILAVSYNEQFF. The CDR3 DNA reads as TGTGCCAGCAGCAGATCAATTCTAGCGGTCTCCTACAATGAGCAGTTCTTC.

The J gene is TRBJ1-1, the V gene TRBV29-1; D unclear. Germline V gene data show CDR1 as SQVTM and CDR2 as ANQGSEA. The V and J ends lost 4 bases and 1 base respectively, with 10 bases between them. The CDR3 loop spans 13 amino acids. CDR3 loop: CSVVLMSNTEAFF. The CDR3 DNA reads as TGCAGCGTTGTCTTAATGTCGAACACTGAAGCTTTCTTT.

The chain employs TRBV27 and TRBJ1-1; TRBD1 is a possible D gene (5 bases). Trimming left V 5 bases short and J 6 bases short, with 13 bases between. The CDR3 has 13 amino acids. Germline V gene sequence: CDR1 MNHEY, CDR2 SMNVEV (reference sequence). This chain's CDR3 is CASSLRDDSEAFF. CDR3 bases: TGTGCCAGCAGTCTCCGGGACGACTCTGAAGCTTTCTTT.

V and J are TRBV12-3 or TRBV12-4 and TRBJ2-1, with D maybe TRBD2 (6 bases). The CDR3 has 15 amino acids. Trimming shortened V by 7 bases and J by 4 bases, and 17 bases separated the two germline ends. CDR3 nucleotides: TGTGCCAGCACCCCTGCAGGAGGGATGTACAATGAGCAGTTCTTC. Translated, it gives CASTPAGGMYNEQFF.